Listed here is a single T cell receptor beta chain. The antigen remains unidentified. This entry belongs to a study of blood T cells in healthy people across ages. Overall study context: With template switching, about one barcoded beta molecule was captured per two T cells.

Findings and limits, study-wide: Getting older went along with TCR beta diversity per million T cells dropping roughly linearly.

It was with a sample-barcoded 5' primer and a J-beta primer mix that a second PCR of roughly 6 to 11 cycles was run. MiXCR, run by TCRdb on the 5' RACE reads, gives a single entry per CDR3 protein. The repertoire holds over 1,500,000 distinct CDR3 sequences, with about 50% as singletons. Deletions cut 2 bases from V and 3 bases from J, with 8 bases between. Germline V lookup: CDR1 SGHTA, CDR2 FQGNSA. The CDR3 spans 13 residues. This clonotype originated in a woman in her thirties or forties in good health. The sample was blood. The chain links TRBV7-2 to TRBJ2-7; D unclear. The CDR3 here is CASSLSFGYEQYF. The CDR3 region has the DNA TGTGCCAGCAGCTTATCCTTCGGCTACGAGCAGTACTTC.